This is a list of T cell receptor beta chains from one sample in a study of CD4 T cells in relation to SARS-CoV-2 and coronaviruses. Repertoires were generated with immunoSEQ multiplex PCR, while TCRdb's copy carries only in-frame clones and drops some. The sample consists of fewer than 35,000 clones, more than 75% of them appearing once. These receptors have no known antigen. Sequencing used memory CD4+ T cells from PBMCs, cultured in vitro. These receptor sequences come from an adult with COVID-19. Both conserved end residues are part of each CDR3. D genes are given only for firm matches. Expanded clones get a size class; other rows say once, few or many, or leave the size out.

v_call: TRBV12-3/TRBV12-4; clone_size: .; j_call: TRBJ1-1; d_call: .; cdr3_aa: CASSLDYTEAFF; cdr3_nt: TGTGCCAGCAGTTTGGATTACACTGAAGCTTTCTTT
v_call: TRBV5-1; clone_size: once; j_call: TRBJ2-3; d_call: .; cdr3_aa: CASSLISGSTDTQYF; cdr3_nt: TGCGCCAGCAGCTTAATTAGCGGAAGCACAGATACGCAGTATTTT
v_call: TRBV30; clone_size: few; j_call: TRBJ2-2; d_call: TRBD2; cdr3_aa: CAWIAGEWGTGELFF; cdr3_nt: TGTGCCTGGATAGCGGGAGAGTGGGGCACCGGGGAGCTGTTTTTT
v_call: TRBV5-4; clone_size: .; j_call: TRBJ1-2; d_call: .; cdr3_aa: CASSSGYPYGYTF; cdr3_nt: TGTGCCAGCAGCTCCGGTTACCCCTATGGCTACACCTTC
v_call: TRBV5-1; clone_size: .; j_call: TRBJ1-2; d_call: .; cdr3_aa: CASSDSEGGYTF; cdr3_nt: TGCGCCAGCTCAGATTCGGAAGGCGGCTACACCTTC
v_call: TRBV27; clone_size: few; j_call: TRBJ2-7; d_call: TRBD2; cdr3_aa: CASSLREGLATEQYF; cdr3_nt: TGTGCCAGCAGTTTACGCGAGGGACTAGCGACCGAGCAGTACTTC
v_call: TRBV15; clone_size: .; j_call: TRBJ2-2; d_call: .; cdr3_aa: CATSRGNAGELFF; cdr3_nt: TGTGCCACCAGCAGAGGAAATGCGGGGGAGCTGTTTTTT
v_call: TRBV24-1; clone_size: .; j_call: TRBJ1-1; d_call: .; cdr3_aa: CATSAGNTEAFF; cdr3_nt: TGTGCCACCAGTGCAGGGAACACTGAAGCTTTCTTT
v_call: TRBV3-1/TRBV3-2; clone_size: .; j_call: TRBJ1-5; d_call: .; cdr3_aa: CASSGDGNQPQHF; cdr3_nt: TGTGCCAGCAGCGGGGACGGCAATCAGCCCCAGCATTTT
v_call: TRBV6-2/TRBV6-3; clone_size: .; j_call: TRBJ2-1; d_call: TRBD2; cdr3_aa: CASSYSSDSGGFFEQFF; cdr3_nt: TGTGCCAGCAGTTACTCGTCTGATAGCGGGGGGTTTTTTGAGCAGTTCTTC
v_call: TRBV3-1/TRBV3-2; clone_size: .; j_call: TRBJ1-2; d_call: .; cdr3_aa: CASRGTLNTDGYTF; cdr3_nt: TGTGCCAGCAGGGGGACACTTAATACCGATGGCTACACCTTC
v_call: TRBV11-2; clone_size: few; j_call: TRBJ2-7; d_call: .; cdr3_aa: CASSSLRRASKSYEQYF; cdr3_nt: TGTGCCAGCAGCTCTTTGCGCCGGGCCTCAAAATCCTACGAGCAGTACTTC
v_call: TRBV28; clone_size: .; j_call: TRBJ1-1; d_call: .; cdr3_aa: CASRGGVGTEAFF; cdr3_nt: TGTGCCAGCCGGGGCGGGGTGGGCACTGAAGCTTTCTTT
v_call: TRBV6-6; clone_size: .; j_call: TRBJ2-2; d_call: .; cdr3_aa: CASTLHGANTGELFF; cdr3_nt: TGTGCCAGCACCTTACACGGGGCAAACACCGGGGAGCTGTTTTTT
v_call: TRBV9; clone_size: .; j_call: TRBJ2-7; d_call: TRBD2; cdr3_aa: CASSVGGGSLYEQYF; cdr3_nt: TGTGCCAGCAGCGTAGGAGGCGGGAGTCTCTACGAGCAGTACTTC
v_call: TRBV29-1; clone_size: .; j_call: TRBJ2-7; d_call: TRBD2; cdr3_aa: CSAGTSGYEQYF; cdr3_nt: TGCAGCGCTGGGACTAGCGGCTACGAGCAGTACTTC
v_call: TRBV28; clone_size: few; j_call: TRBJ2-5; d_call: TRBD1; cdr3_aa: CASSKGGWQETQYF; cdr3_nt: TGTGCCAGCAGCAAAGGGGGCTGGCAAGAGACCCAGTACTTC
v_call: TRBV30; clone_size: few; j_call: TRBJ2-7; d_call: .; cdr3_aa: CAWSGQGGLEQYF; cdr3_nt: TGTGCCTGGAGTGGTCAGGGTGGGCTCGAGCAGTACTTC
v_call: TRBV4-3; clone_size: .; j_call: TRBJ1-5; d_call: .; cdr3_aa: CASSQDLNQPQHF; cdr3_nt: TGCGCCAGCAGCCAAGATCTGAATCAGCCCCAGCATTTT
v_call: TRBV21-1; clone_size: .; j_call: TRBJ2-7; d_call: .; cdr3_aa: CASSNLAADEQYF; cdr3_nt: TGTGCCAGCAGCAACCTAGCTGCCGACGAGCAGTACTTC
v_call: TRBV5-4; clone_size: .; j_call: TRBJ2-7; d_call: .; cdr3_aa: CASSLPVAGPSYEQYF; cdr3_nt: TGTGCCAGCAGCTTGCCCGTGGCGGGTCCCTCCTACGAGCAGTACTTC
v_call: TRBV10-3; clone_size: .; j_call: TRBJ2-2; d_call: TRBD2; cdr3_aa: CAMRTSPDTGELFF; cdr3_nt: TGTGCCATGCGGACTAGCCCGGACACCGGGGAGCTGTTTTTT
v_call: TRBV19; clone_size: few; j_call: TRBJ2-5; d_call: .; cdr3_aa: CASSTGLGGTQYF; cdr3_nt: TGTGCCAGTAGTACCGGATTGGGGGGGACCCAGTACTTC
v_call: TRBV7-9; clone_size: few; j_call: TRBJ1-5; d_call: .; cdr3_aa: CASSQGTGNQPQHF; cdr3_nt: TGTGCCAGCAGCCAGGGGACGGGCAATCAGCCCCAGCATTTT
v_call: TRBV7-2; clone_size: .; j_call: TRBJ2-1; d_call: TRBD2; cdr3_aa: CASRGTSRRWEQFF; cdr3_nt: TGTGCCAGCCGCGGGACTAGCCGACGGTGGGAGCAGTTCTTC
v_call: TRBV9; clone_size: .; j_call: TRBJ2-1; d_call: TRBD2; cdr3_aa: CASSVAREPSGIKKRPSYNEQFF; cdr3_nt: TGTGCCAGCAGCGTAGCTCGTGAACCTAGCGGTATAAAAAAGCGGCCCTCCTACAATGAGCAGTTCTTC
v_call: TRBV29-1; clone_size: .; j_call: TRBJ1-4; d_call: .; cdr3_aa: CSVVEGRAEKLFF; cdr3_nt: TGCAGCGTTGTCGAGGGGAGGGCCGAAAAACTGTTTTTT
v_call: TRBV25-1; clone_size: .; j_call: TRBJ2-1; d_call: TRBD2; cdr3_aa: CASSETSDNEQFF; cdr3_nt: TGTGCCAGCAGTGAGACTAGCGACAATGAGCAGTTCTTC
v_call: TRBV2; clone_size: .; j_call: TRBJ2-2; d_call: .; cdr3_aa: CASSPGYQAGELFF; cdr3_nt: TGTGCCAGCAGTCCTGGTTACCAGGCCGGGGAGCTGTTTTTT
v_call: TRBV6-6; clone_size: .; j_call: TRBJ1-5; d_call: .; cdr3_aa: CASRFGARGNQPQHF; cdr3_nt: TGTGCCAGCAGATTCGGTGCTCGTGGCAATCAGCCCCAGCATTTT
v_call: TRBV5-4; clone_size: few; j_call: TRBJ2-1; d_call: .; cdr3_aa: CASSSGTFTGNEQFF; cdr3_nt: TGTGCCAGCAGCTCCGGGACTTTCACTGGCAATGAGCAGTTCTTC
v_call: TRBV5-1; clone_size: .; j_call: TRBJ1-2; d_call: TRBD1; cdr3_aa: CASSLGQGAGNYGYTF; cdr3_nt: TGCGCCAGCAGCTTGGGACAGGGGGCGGGTAACTATGGCTACACCTTC
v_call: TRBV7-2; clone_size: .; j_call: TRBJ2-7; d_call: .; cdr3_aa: CASSFFIQGGGPAF; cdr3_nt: TGTGCCAGCAGCTTTTTTATTCAGGGAGGTGGACCCGCCTTC